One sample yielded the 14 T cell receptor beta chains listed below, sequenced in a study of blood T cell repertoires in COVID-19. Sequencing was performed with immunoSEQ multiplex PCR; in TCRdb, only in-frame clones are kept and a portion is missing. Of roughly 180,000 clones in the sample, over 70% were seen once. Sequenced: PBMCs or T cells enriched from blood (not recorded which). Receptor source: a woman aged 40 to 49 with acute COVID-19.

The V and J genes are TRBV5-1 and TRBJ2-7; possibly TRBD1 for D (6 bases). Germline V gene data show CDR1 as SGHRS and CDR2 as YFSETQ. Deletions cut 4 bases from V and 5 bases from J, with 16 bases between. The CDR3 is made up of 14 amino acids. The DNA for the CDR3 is TGCGCCAGCAGCCCTGGGAACAGGGAGAACGAGCAGTACTTC. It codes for CASSPGNRENEQYF. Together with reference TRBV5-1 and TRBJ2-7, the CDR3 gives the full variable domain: KAGVTQTPRYLIKTRGQQVTLSCSPISGHRSVSWYQQTPGQGLQFLFEYFSETQRNKGNFPGRFSGRQFSNSRSEMNVSTLELGDSALYLCASSPGNRENEQYFGPGTRLTVT.

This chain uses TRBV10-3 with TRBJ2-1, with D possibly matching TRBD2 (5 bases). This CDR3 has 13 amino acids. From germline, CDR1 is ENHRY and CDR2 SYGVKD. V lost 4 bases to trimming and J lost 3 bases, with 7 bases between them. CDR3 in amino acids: CAISAGNYNEQFF. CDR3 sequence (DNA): TGTGCCATCAGTGCCGGGAACTACAATGAGCAGTTCTTC.

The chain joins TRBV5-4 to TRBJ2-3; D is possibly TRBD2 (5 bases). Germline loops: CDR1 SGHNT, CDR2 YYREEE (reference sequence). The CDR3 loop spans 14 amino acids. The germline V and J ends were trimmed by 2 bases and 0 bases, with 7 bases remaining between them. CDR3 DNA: TGTGCCAGCAGCTTAGCGGCTAGCACAGATACGCAGTATTTT. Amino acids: CASSLAASTDTQYF.

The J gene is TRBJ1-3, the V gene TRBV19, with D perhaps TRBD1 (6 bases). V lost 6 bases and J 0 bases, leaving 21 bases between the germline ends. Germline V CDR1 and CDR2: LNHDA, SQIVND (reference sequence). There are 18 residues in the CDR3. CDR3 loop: CASRQGLPALSSGNTIYF. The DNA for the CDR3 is TGTGCCAGTAGACAGGGCCTGCCGGCTCTCAGCTCTGGAAACACCATATATTTT.

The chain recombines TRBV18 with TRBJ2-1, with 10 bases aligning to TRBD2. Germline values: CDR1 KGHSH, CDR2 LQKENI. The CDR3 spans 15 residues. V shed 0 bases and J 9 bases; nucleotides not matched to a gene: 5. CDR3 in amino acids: CASSPPGAGGGEQFF. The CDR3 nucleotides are TGTGCCAGCTCACCACCAGGAGCGGGGGGGGGTGAGCAGTTCTTC.

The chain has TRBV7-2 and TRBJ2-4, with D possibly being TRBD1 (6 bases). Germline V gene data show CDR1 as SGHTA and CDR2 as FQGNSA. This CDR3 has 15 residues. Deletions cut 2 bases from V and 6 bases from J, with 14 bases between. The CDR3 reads CASSLSSGQVNIQYF. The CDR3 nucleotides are TGTGCCAGCAGCTTATCCTCGGGACAAGTAAACATTCAGTACTTC.

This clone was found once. CDR3 coding DNA: TGTGCCAGCAGCTCACCCAGACAGGGTAGTGTGTTGGACACTGAAGCTTTCTTT. Translation gives CASSSPRQGSVLDTEAFF. The chain carries TRBV5-8 and TRBJ1-1; TRBD1 agrees at 7 bases. Unmatched junction bases numbered 17, after V lost 3 bases and J lost 3 bases. This CDR3 region has 18 residues. Germline-derived CDR1 and CDR2 are SGHTS and YDEGEE.

The CDR3 protein is CASTARTGPPMKQYF. CDR3 nucleotide sequence: TGTGCCAGCACGGCCCGGACAGGACCACCTATGAAGCAGTACTTC. The chain links TRBV6-5 to TRBJ2-7; the match to TRBD1 covers 7 bases. The trim removed 7 bases at V and 8 bases at J, leaving 17 bases unmatched. CDR1 is MNHEY, CDR2 SVGAGI, per germline. This CDR3 spans 15 amino acids.

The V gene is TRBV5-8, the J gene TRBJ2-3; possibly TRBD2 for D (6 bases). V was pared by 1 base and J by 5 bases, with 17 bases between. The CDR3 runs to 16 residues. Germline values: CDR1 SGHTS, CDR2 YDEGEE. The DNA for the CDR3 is TGTGCCAGCAGCTTGTGGGGCCCCCGGGAGCAAGATACGCAGTATTTT. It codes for CASSLWGPREQDTQYF.

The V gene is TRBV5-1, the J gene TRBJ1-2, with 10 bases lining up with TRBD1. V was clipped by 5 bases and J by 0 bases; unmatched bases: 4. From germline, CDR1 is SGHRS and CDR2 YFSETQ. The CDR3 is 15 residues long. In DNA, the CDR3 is TGCGCCAGCAGGCCCGGGACAGGGGCTAACTATGGCTACACCTTC. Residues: CASRPGTGANYGYTF.

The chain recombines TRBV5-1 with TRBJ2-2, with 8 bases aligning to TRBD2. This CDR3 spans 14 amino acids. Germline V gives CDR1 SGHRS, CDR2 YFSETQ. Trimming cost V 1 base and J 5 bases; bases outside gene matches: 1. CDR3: CASSLTSGTGELFF. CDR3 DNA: TGCGCCAGCAGCTTGACTAGCGGTACCGGGGAGCTGTTTTTT.

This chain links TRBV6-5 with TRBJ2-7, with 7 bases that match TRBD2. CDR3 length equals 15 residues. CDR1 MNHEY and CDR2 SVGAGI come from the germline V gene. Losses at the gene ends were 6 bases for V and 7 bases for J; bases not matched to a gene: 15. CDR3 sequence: CASRKGGLGAGEQYV. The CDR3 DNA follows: TGTGCCAGCAGGAAGGGAGGGCTAGGCGCGGGAGAGCAGTACGTC.

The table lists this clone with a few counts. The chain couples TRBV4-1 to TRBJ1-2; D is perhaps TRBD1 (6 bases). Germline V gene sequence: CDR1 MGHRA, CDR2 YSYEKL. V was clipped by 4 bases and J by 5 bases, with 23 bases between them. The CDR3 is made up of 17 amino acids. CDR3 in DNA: TGCGCCAGCAGCCCAGGAGTTGACAGGAGTGGTCGGTATGGCTACACCTTC. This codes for CASSPGVDRSGRYGYTF.

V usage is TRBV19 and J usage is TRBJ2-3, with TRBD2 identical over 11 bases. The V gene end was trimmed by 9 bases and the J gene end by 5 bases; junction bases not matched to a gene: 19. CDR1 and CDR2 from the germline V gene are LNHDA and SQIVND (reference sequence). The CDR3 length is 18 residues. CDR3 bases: TGTGCCAGCAGGCAGGGGAGACGTGATGGACTAGCGGGAGATACGCAGTATTTT. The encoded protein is CASRQGRRDGLAGDTQYF.